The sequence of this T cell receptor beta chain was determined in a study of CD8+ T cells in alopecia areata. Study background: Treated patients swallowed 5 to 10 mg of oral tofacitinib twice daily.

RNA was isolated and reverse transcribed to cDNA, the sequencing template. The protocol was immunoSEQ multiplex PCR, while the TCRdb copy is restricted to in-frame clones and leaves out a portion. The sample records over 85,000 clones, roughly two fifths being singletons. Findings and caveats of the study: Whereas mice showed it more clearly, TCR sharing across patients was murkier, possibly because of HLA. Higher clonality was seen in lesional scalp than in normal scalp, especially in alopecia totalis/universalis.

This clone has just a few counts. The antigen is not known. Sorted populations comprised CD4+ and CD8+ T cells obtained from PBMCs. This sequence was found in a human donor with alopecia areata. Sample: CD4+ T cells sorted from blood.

In nucleotides, the CDR3 is TGTGCCAGTAGTATTCGGGCAGGTGAAGCTTTCTTT. Protein sequence: CASSIRAGEAFF. The genes are TRBV19 and TRBJ1-1; no definite D call. Trimming removed 3 bases from V and 7 bases from J, with 9 bases in between. From germline, CDR1 is LNHDA and CDR2 SQIVND (reference sequence). The CDR3 covers 12 residues.